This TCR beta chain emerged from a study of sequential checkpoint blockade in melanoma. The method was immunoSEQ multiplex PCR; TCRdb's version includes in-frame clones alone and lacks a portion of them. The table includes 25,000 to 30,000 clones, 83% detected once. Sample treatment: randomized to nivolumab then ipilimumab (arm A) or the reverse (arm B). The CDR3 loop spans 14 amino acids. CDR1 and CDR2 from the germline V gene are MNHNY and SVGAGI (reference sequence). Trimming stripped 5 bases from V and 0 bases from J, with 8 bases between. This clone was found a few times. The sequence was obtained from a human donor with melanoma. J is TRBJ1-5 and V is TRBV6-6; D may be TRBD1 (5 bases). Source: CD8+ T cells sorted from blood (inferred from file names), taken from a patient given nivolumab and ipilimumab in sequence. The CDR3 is CASSQGYSNQPQHF. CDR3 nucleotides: TGTGCCAGCAGTCAGGGTTATAGCAATCAGCCCCAGCATTTT.